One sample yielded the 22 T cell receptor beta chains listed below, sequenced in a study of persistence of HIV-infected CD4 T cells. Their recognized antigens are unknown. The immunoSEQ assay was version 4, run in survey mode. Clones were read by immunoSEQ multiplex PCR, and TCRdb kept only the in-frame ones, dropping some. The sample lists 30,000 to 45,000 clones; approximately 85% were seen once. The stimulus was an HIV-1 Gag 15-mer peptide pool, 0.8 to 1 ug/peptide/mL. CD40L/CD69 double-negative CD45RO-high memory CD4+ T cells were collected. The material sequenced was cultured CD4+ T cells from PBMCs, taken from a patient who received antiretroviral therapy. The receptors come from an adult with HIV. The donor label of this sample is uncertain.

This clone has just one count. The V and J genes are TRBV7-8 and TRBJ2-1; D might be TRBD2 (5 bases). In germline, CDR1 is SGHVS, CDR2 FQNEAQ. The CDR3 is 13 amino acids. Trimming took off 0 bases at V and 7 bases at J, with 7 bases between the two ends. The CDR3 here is CASSLASGNEQFF. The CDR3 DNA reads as TGTGCCAGCAGCTTAGCTTCGGGGAATGAGCAGTTCTTC.

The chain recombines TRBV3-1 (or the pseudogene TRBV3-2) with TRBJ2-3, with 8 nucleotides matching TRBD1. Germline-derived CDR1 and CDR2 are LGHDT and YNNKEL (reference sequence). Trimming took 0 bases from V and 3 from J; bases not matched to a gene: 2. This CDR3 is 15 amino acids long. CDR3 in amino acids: CASSQDRGHTDTQYF. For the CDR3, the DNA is TGTGCCAGCAGCCAAGACAGGGGGCATACAGATACGCAGTATTTT.

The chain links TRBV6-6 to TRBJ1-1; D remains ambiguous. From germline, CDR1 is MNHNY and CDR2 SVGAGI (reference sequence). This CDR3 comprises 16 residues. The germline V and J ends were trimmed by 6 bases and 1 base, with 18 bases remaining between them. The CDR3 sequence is CASRLRVRRPNTEAFF. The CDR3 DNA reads TGTGCCAGCAGACTCCGAGTCCGCAGACCGAACACTGAAGCTTTCTTT.

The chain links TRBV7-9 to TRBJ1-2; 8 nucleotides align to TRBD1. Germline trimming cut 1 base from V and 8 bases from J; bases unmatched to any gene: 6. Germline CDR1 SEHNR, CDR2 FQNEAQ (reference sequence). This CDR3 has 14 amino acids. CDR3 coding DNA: TGTGCCAGCAGCTTAGACGCTTCAGGGGGCGGCTACACCTTC. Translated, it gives CASSLDASGGGYTF.

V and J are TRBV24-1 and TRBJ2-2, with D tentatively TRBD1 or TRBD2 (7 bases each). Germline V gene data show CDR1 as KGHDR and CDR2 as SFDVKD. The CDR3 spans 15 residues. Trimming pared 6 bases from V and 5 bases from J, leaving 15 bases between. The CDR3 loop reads CATSSYRGGTGELFF. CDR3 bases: TGTGCCACCAGTTCTTACAGGGGAGGGACCGGGGAGCTGTTTTTT.

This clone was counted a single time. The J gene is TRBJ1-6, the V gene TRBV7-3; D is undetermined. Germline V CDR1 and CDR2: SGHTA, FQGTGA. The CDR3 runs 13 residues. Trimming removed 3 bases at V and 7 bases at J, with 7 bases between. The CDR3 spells CASSFARNSPLHF. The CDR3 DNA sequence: TGTGCCAGCAGCTTCGCGAGAAATTCACCCCTCCACTTT. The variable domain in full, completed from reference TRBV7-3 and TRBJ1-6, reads GAGVSQTPSNKVTEKGKYVELRCDPISGHTALYWYRQSLGQGPEFLIYFQGTGAADDSGLPNDRFFAVRPEGSVSTLKIQRTERGDSAVYLCASSFARNSPLHFGNGTRLTVT.

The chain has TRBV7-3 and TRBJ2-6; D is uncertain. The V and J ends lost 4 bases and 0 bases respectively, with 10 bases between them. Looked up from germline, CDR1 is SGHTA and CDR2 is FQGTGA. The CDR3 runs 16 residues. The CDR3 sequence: CASSSRPSSGANVLTF. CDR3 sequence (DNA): TGTGCCAGCAGCTCCAGGCCCTCCTCTGGGGCCAACGTCCTGACTTTC.

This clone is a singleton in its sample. Written as DNA, the CDR3 is TGTGCCAGCAGCTTTCAAGAGACCCAGTACTTC. This sequence encodes CASSFQETQYF. The genes are TRBV11-2 and TRBJ2-5, with no clear D. Germline lookup yields CDR1 SGHAT and CDR2 FQNNGV. The CDR3 contains 11 residues. V lost 3 bases, J lost 2 bases, and 1 base lay in between.

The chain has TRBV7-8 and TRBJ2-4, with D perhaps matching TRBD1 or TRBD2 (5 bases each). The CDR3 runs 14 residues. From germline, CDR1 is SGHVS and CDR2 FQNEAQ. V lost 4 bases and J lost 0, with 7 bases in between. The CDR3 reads CASSSGLAKNIQYF. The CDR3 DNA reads TGTGCCAGCAGCTCGGGGCTAGCCAAAAACATTCAGTACTTC.

For the CDR3, the DNA is TGTGCCAGCAGTGGCCAGGGTGGGGGTACTGAAGCTTTCTTT. Its translation: CASSGQGGGTEAFF. The chain has TRBV2 and TRBJ1-1; the D gene is possibly TRBD1 (5 bases). Germline-derived CDR1 and CDR2 are SNHLY and FYNNEI. The CDR3 extends over 14 amino acids. V was shortened by 4 bases and J by 5 bases, with 14 bases between the two germline ends.

For the CDR3, the DNA is TGTGCCACCCTCCGGACAGGGGGCGGAAGCGGGCCCCAGCATTTT. As protein: CATLRTGGGSGPQHF. This chain joins TRBV19 and TRBJ1-5; 11 bases fit TRBD1. The CDR3 spans 15 residues. Germline V CDR1 and CDR2: LNHDA, SQIVND (reference sequence). The V and J ends lost 10 bases and 9 bases, in that order; junction bases with no gene match: 14.

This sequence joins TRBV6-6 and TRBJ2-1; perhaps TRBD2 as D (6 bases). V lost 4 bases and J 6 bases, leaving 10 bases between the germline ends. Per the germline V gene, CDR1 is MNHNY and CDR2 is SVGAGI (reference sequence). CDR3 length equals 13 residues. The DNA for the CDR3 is TGTGCCAGCAGTTGGAGGGTCGGCAATGAGCAGTTCTTC. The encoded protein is CASSWRVGNEQFF.

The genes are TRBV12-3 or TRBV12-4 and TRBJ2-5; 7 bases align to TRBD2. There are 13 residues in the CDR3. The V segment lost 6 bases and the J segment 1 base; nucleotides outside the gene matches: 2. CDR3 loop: CASRRTSQETQYF. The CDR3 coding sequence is TGTGCCAGCAGGCGGACTAGCCAAGAGACCCAGTACTTC.

The CDR3 DNA is TGTGCCAGCAGCTTATTACGGCGCGGGTTCTCTGGAAACACCATATATTTT. Translation gives CASSLLRRGFSGNTIYF. The V gene is TRBV7-9, the J gene TRBJ1-3, with D uncertain. The CDR3 spans 17 residues. Trimming took 2 bases from V and 0 from J, leaving 14 bases between them. CDR1 is SEHNR and CDR2 is FQNEAQ in the germline V gene (reference sequence).

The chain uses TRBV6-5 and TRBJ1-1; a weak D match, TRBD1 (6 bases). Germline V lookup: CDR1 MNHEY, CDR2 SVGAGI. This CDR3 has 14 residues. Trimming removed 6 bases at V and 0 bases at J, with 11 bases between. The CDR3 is CASRTGRMNTEAFF. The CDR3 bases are TGTGCCAGCAGGACAGGCCGCATGAACACTGAAGCTTTCTTT.

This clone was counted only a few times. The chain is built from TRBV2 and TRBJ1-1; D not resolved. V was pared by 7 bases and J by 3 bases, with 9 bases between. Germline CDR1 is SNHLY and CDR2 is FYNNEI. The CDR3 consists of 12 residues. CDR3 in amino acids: CASNSGYTEAFF. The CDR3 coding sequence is TGTGCCAGCAATTCTGGGTACACTGAAGCTTTCTTT.

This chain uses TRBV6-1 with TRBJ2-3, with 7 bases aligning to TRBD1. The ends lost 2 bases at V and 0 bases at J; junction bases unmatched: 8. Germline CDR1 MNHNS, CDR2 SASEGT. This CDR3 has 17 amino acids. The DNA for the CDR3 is TGTGCCAGCAGTGAAAGTTCAGGGGGTTTTAGCACAGATACGCAGTATTTT. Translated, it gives CASSESSGGFSTDTQYF.

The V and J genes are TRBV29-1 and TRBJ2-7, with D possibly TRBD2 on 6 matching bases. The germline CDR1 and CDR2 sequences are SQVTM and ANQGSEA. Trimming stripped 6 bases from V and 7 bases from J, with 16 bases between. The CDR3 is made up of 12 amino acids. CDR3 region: CSVAHGGGEQYV. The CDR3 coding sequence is TGCAGCGTGGCACACGGTGGGGGGGAGCAGTACGTC.

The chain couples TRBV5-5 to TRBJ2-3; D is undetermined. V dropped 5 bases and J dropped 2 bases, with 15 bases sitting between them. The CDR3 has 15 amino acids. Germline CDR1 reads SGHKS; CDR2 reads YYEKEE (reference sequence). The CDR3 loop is CASSSDGAYTDTQYF. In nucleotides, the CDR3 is TGTGCCAGCAGTTCCGACGGAGCCTACACAGATACGCAGTATTTT.

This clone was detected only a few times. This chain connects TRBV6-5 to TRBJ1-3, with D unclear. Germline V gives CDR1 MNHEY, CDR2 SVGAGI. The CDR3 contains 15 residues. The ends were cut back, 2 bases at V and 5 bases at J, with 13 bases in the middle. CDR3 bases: TGTGCCAGCAGTTACAGCAGAACCCTCAGAAACACCATATATTTT. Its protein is CASSYSRTLRNTIYF.

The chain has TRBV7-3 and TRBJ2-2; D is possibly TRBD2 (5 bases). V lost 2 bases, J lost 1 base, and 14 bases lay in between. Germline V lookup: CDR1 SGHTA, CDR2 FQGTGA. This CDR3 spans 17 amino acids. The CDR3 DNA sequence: TGTGCCAGCAGCTTAGTCAAAATGGGGAGGAACACCGGGGAGCTGTTTTTT. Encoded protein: CASSLVKMGRNTGELFF.

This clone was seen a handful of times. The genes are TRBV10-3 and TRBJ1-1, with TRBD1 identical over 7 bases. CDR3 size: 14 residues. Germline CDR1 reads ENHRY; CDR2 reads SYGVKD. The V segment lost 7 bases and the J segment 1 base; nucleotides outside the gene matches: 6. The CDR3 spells CAITPSGGNTEAFF. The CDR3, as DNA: TGTGCCATCACTCCTTCAGGGGGGAACACTGAAGCTTTCTTT.